These T cell receptor beta chains were read from a single sample in a study of blood T cell repertoires in COVID-19. The assay was immunoSEQ multiplex PCR, and TCRdb's table has in-frame clones only and misses some. The sample records around 160,000 clones, roughly 79% being singletons. Sequenced input: peripheral blood. The source is a human donor with acute or convalescent COVID-19. The donor label of this sample is uncertain. Both conserved end residues are part of each CDR3. D genes are given only for firm matches. Size is omitted from some rows. Given values are once, few, many or a class for expanded clones.

d_call	clone_size	v_call	cdr3_length	j_call	cdr3_aa	cdr3_nt
NA	NA	TRBV3-1/TRBV3-2	14	TRBJ1-2	CASSQSFAANGYTF	TGTGCCAGCAGCCAAAGTTTTGCGGCTAATGGCTACACCTTC
NA	NA	TRBV12-3/TRBV12-4	13	TRBJ1-1	CASSPDGRAEAFF	TGTGCCAGCAGTCCCGACGGGAGGGCTGAAGCTTTCTTT
NA	NA	TRBV5-1	14	TRBJ1-6	CASSLNRANSPLHF	TGCGCCAGCAGCTTGAACAGGGCTAATTCACCCCTCCACTTT
NA	NA	TRBV21-1	17	TRBJ2-2	CASSKEVGQKNTGELFF	TGTGCCAGCAGCAAAGAGGTGGGACAGAAGAACACCGGGGAGCTGTTTTTT
TRBD2	NA	TRBV5-1	20	TRBJ2-3	CASSRSPFRLAGGGTDTQYF	TGCGCCAGCAGCCGAAGCCCCTTCCGACTAGCGGGGGGAGGCACAGATACGCAGTATTTT
NA	NA	TRBV5-1	14	TRBJ1-1	CASSRGTVGSEAFF	TGCGCCAGCAGCCGGGGGACGGTAGGGTCTGAAGCTTTCTTT
NA	NA	TRBV27	17	TRBJ1-4	CASSLYSGIATNEKLFF	TGTGCCAGCAGTTTATATTCAGGGATCGCAACTAATGAAAAACTGTTTTTT
TRBD1	NA	TRBV6-1	15	TRBJ1-2	CASSLTTGGWYVYTF	TGTGCCAGCAGTCTCACGACAGGGGGCTGGTATGTCTACACCTTC
TRBD1	once	TRBV4-1	13	TRBJ1-2	CASSLGTVYGYTF	TGCGCCAGCAGCCTCGGGACAGTCTATGGCTACACCTTC
NA	NA	TRBV5-1	12	TRBJ2-1	CASSLGGDEQFF	TGCGCCAGCAGCTTGGGCGGCGATGAGCAGTTCTTC
TRBD1	NA	TRBV27	13	TRBJ1-2	CASSSWQGDGYTF	TGTGCCAGCAGTTCCTGGCAGGGGGATGGCTACACCTTC
TRBD1	NA	TRBV27	17	TRBJ1-6	CASSQRQGALGNSPLHF	TGTGCCAGCAGTCAAAGGCAGGGGGCGCTCGGTAATTCACCCCTCCACTTT
TRBD1	few	TRBV27	13	TRBJ1-2	CASSFETGFGYTF	TGTGCCAGCAGTTTTGAGACAGGGTTCGGCTACACCTTC
TRBD1	NA	TRBV5-5	14	TRBJ1-1	CASSSTGTNTEAFF	TGTGCCAGCAGCTCGACAGGGACGAACACTGAAGCTTTCTTT
NA	NA	TRBV7-2	16	TRBJ1-3	CASSLERRVGGNTIYF	TGTGCCAGCAGCTTAGAGAGGCGGGTCGGTGGAAACACCATATATTTT
TRBD1	NA	TRBV7-6	15	TRBJ1-2	CASSELGGEDYGYTF	TGTGCCAGCAGCGAGCTAGGGGGCGAAGACTATGGCTACACCTTC
NA	once	TRBV29-1	11	TRBJ2-3	CSGWAQDTQYF	TGCAGCGGTTGGGCCCAAGATACGCAGTATTTT
NA	NA	TRBV13	14	TRBJ1-6	CASSPRTNREPLHF	TGTGCCAGCAGCCCTCGGACAAATCGGGAGCCCCTCCACTTT
TRBD1	NA	TRBV7-2	15	TRBJ1-1	CASSPGQSLNTEAFF	TGTGCCAGCAGCCCGGGACAGTCACTGAACACTGAAGCTTTCTTT
NA	NA	TRBV5-1	13	TRBJ1-2	CASSLGRGYGYTF	TGCGCCAGCAGCTTGGGTCGGGGCTATGGCTACACCTTC
NA	few	TRBV2	12	TRBJ1-2	CASSEQVYGYTF	TGTGCCAGCAGTGAACAGGTTTATGGCTACACCTTC
NA	NA	TRBV4-2	13	TRBJ2-2	CASSPQYTGELFF	TGTGCCAGCAGCCCCCAGTACACCGGGGAGCTGTTTTTT
NA	NA	TRBV5-6	13	TRBJ1-2	CASSPVGGYGYTF	TGTGCCAGCAGCCCAGTTGGCGGCTATGGCTACACCTTC
NA	NA	TRBV7-9	16	TRBJ2-2	CASSSVQGANTGELFF	TGTGCCAGCAGCTCCGTACAGGGCGCGAACACCGGGGAGCTGTTTTTT
NA	NA	TRBV6-5	15	TRBJ2-2	CASSKGEGDTGELFF	TGTGCCAGCAGTAAGGGGGAGGGGGACACCGGGGAGCTGTTTTTT
TRBD2	NA	TRBV10-1	17	TRBJ2-1	CASSGGVRGSSYNEQFF	TGCGCCAGCAGTGGAGGGGTGCGGGGGAGCTCCTACAATGAGCAGTTCTTC
TRBD1	NA	TRBV5-1	16	TRBJ1-2	CASSLLPGQSNYGYTF	TGCGCCAGCAGCTTGTTACCGGGACAGAGTAACTATGGCTACACCTTC
NA	NA	TRBV18	14	TRBJ2-1	CASSSGRTGYEQFF	TGTGCCAGCTCATCCGGACGGACGGGGTATGAGCAGTTCTTC
NA	NA	TRBV5-1	13	TRBJ1-2	CASSPGRGVKYTF	TGCGCCAGCAGCCCCGGGAGGGGGGTAAAGTACACCTTC
NA	NA	TRBV7-6	14	TRBJ1-5	CASSLEGRNQPQHF	TGTGCCAGCAGCTTAGAGGGGAGGAATCAGCCCCAGCATTTT
TRBD1	NA	TRBV29-1	13	TRBJ2-7	CSVERTGGGEQYF	TGCAGCGTTGAAAGGACAGGGGGAGGCGAGCAGTACTTC
TRBD2	many	TRBV7-9	15	TRBJ2-5	CASRGTSGIGETQYF	TGTGCCAGCAGGGGGACTAGCGGCATTGGGGAGACCCAGTACTTC
NA	NA	TRBV2	17	TRBJ1-2	CASTEIAGGMLNYGYTF	TGTGCCAGCACCGAGATCGCGGGGGGTATGCTAAACTATGGCTACACCTTC
NA	NA	TRBV5-1	14	TRBJ1-2	CASSSVGEGSGYTF	TGCGCCAGCAGCTCGGTGGGCGAGGGTTCTGGCTACACCTTC
NA	NA	TRBV19	15	TRBJ1-2	CASSIDSGAHYGYTF	TGTGCCAGTAGTATAGATTCGGGAGCCCACTATGGCTACACCTTC
NA	NA	TRBV6-4	14	TRBJ1-2	CASSDNGRTTGYTF	TGTGCCAGCAGTGACAACGGGAGGACCACTGGCTACACCTTC
NA	NA	TRBV6-5	13	TRBJ1-1	CASLTDWNTEAFF	TGTGCCAGCCTAACCGACTGGAACACTGAAGCTTTCTTT
NA	NA	TRBV5-6	14	TRBJ2-3	CASSLRQVGGTQYF	TGTGCCAGCAGCCTGCGACAAGTAGGGGGTACGCAGTATTTT
TRBD1	NA	TRBV19	15	TRBJ1-1	CASSLRTGGNTEAFF	TGTGCCAGTAGTCTCAGGACAGGGGGGAACACTGAAGCTTTCTTT
NA	NA	TRBV19	15	TRBJ1-2	CASSILGAGAYGYTF	TGTGCCAGTAGTATATTGGGGGCAGGGGCCTATGGCTACACCTTC